The 24 T cell receptor beta chains listed next were all sequenced from one sample in a study of shared clonotypes between healthy human individuals. Repertoires were generated with immunoSEQ multiplex PCR, while TCRdb's copy carries only in-frame clones and drops some. The table shows hundreds of thousands of clones, with 60% to 80% occurring only once. The sample was PBMCs. The receptors stem from a woman between 40 and 55 years old in good health. Some clones in this sample may be carry-over from other donors' samples.

This clone has ten or more counts. The rearrangement uses TRBV5-4 and TRBJ1-2; possibly TRBD1 for D (5 bases). Germline values: CDR1 SGHNT, CDR2 YYREEE (reference sequence). The V and J ends lost 2 bases and 5 bases respectively, with 13 bases between them. CDR3 length equals 14 residues. CDR3 sequence: CASSFLQEEYGYTF. The CDR3 DNA reads TGTGCCAGCAGCTTTTTACAGGAGGAATATGGCTACACCTTC.

The rearrangement links TRBV5-4 to TRBJ1-4; D is unresolved. Germline V CDR1 and CDR2: SGHNT, YYREEE (reference sequence). The CDR3 is made up of 14 amino acids. Trimming left V 4 bases short and J 8 bases short, with 15 bases between. CDR3 bases: TGTGCCAGCAGCCTGCGTGACGCTGAAGAAAAACTGTTTTTT. Its protein product is CASSLRDAEEKLFF.

This clone was seen a few times. The V and J genes are TRBV9 and TRBJ1-2; D gene uncertain. V was shortened by 3 bases and J by 2 bases, with 5 bases between the two germline ends. The CDR3 loop spans 12 amino acids. Germline values: CDR1 SGDLS, CDR2 YYNGEE. The CDR3 DNA reads as TGTGCCAGCAGCGCGGAGAACTATGGCTACACCTTC. This encodes CASSAENYGYTF.

As concerns this clone: At one of its ends the junction is not consistent with the germline gene, which may arise from a read error. This chain's CDR3 is CASSSPLSF. In DNA, the CDR3 is TGTGCCAGCAGTTCCCCCCTCTCCTTC. V and J are TRBV2 and TRBJ2-7, with D unclear. CDR3 length: 9 amino acids. Germline CDR1 and CDR2: SNHLY and FYNNEI.

The CDR3 region has the DNA TGTGCCAGCAGTTCGACCGGCAATCAGCCCCAGCATTTT. Translating it yields CASSSTGNQPQHF. This chain links TRBV6-5 with TRBJ1-5; D is ambiguous. The CDR3 has 13 residues. CDR1 is MNHEY and CDR2 is SVGAGI in the germline V gene. Trimming left V 4 bases short and J 2 bases short, with 6 bases between.

The V gene is TRBV5-6, the J gene TRBJ1-5; TRBD1 agrees at 8 bases. This CDR3 contains 15 residues. With 0 bases clipped from V and 7 bases from J, the junction kept 6 bases outside the gene matches. CDR1 and CDR2 (germline): SGHDT, YYEEEE. CDR3 in amino acids: CASSLARGLGQPQHF. The CDR3 DNA reads TGTGCCAGCAGCTTGGCCAGGGGGCTGGGGCAGCCCCAGCATTTT.

V usage is TRBV19 and J usage is TRBJ1-2; 7 bases are a match to TRBD1. There are 14 residues in the CDR3. With 7 bases clipped from V and 9 bases from J, the junction kept 14 bases outside the gene matches. Germline values: CDR1 LNHDA, CDR2 SQIVND (reference sequence). CDR3 protein: CASNDRTGLDRYTF. For the CDR3, the DNA is TGTGCCAGTAACGACAGGACAGGTTTGGATCGCTACACCTTC.

In this sample, this clone turned up many times. The chain recombines TRBV6-5 with TRBJ1-1, with D perhaps TRBD1 (5 bases). Germline-derived CDR1 and CDR2 are MNHEY and SVGAGI. The CDR3 has 14 residues. Trimming took 0 bases from V and 1 from J, leaving 6 bases between them. The CDR3 sequence: CASSYSTENTEAFF. CDR3 in DNA: TGTGCCAGCAGTTACTCGACAGAGAACACTGAAGCTTTCTTT.

This clone was seen a handful of times. This rearrangement joins TRBV5-6 to TRBJ2-1; the D gene is possibly TRBD2 (6 bases). CDR1 and CDR2 from the germline V gene are SGHDT and YYEEEE. CDR3 length equals 12 residues. The V end lost 5 bases, the J end lost 4 bases, and 7 bases lay between the germline ends. The CDR3, as DNA: TGTGCCAGCAGTAGCGGATACAATGAGCAGTTCTTC. Translated: CASSSGYNEQFF.

The chain couples TRBV7-6 to TRBJ2-5; D remains unclear. Germline CDR1 reads SGHVS; CDR2 reads FNYEAQ. The length of the CDR3 is 13 residues. V was shortened by 5 bases and J by 2 bases, with 9 bases between the two germline ends. This chain's CDR3 is CASSPHLQETQYF. CDR3 DNA: TGTGCCAGCAGCCCGCACCTACAAGAGACCCAGTACTTC.

The chain employs TRBV5-6 and TRBJ2-3, with D possibly TRBD1 on 5 matching bases. The CDR3 runs 13 residues. The V and J ends lost 4 bases and 4 bases respectively, with 10 bases between them. The germline V gene encodes CDR1 SGHDT and CDR2 YYEEEE. The CDR3: CASSGSGSDTQYF. The DNA for the CDR3 is TGTGCCAGCAGCGGGTCAGGGTCAGATACGCAGTATTTT.

DNA for the CDR3: TGTGCCAGCAGCCGCCCAGGAAACAATGAGCAGTTCTTC. This translates into CASSRPGNNEQFF. The chain uses TRBV6-1 and TRBJ2-1; D unresolved. The germline V and J ends were trimmed by 6 bases and 5 bases, with 11 bases remaining between them. Germline CDR1 reads MNHNS; CDR2 reads SASEGT. CDR3 length equals 13 residues.

This clone was counted between two and nine times. The chain uses TRBV6-1 and TRBJ2-1; D ambiguous. The germline gives CDR1 MNHNS, CDR2 SASEGT. The CDR3 is 18 residues long. V shed 4 bases and J shed 7 bases, with 26 bases lying between them. The CDR3 DNA follows: TGTGCCAGCAGTGTAGTGACCCCTCGAACCCAATTCGAGAATGAGCAGTTCTTC. This encodes CASSVVTPRTQFENEQFF.

The chain uses TRBV6-1 and TRBJ2-2, with 9 bases identical to TRBD2. Losses at the gene ends were 6 bases for V and 1 base for J; bases not matched to a gene: 0. This CDR3 has 14 residues. Looked up from germline, CDR1 is MNHNS and CDR2 is SASEGT. CDR3 coding DNA: TGTGCCAGCAGGACTAGCGGGAACACCGGGGAGCTGTTTTTT. Protein: CASRTSGNTGELFF.

The count of this clone is one. The chain has TRBV18 and TRBJ2-2, with 8 bases that match TRBD2. The CDR3 covers 15 residues. Germline V gives CDR1 KGHSH, CDR2 LQKENI. V lost 6 bases and J lost 1; bases outside the gene matches: 4. CDR3 DNA sequence: TGTGCCAGCTCCCCGGGACTAGGGAACACCGGGGAGCTGTTTTTT. Its translation is CASSPGLGNTGELFF.

This clone turned up a few times. The CDR3 DNA reads as TGTGCCAGCAGGCGGGACGGTGGGGTCACTGAAGCTTTCTTT. It is translated as CASRRDGGVTEAFF. The V and J genes are TRBV6-4 and TRBJ1-1, with a weak D call TRBD1 (5 bases). Germline V gene sequence: CDR1 MRHNA, CDR2 SNTAGT. Deletions cut 6 bases from V and 4 bases from J, with 15 bases between. The CDR3 loop spans 14 amino acids.

The chain couples TRBV19 to TRBJ1-2; D possibly corresponds to TRBD1 (5 bases). V was cut by 5 bases and J by 4 bases, with 8 bases left in between. The CDR3 sequence is 12 residues long. CDR1 and CDR2 from the germline V gene are LNHDA and SQIVND (reference sequence). CDR3 sequence reads: CASSETAYGYTF. CDR3 bases: TGTGCCAGTAGTGAGACAGCCTATGGCTACACCTTC.

As to this clone: This specimen includes other DNA sequences encoding the same CDR3. This chain joins TRBV18 and TRBJ1-1, with D unclear. With 2 bases removed from V and 0 bases from J, the gap between germline ends came to 4 bases. This CDR3 region has 13 residues. Germline values: CDR1 KGHSH, CDR2 LQKENI. The DNA for the CDR3 is TGTGCCAGCTCACCAGAGCTGAACACTGAAGCTTTCTTT. This encodes CASSPELNTEAFF.

The sample holds one count of this clone. This chain uses TRBV28 with TRBJ2-1; 8 bases are a match to TRBD2. Germline V CDR1 and CDR2: MDHEN, SYDVKM. The CDR3 is 16 amino acids. J lost 7 bases, V lost 2 bases, and 10 bases had no gene match. CDR3 sequence: CASSLIPGLGYNEQFF. Here the CDR3 DNA reads TGTGCCAGCAGTTTAATACCGGGACTAGGTTATAATGAGCAGTTCTTC.

J is TRBJ1-2 and V is TRBV28; D unresolved. Looked up from germline, CDR1 is MDHEN and CDR2 is SYDVKM. This CDR3 is built from 14 residues. With 10 bases removed from V and 3 bases from J, the gap between germline ends came to 18 bases. The CDR3 nucleotides read TGTGCCACCCTTCCCGGTGGGCGACACTATGGCTACACCTTC. It is translated as CATLPGGRHYGYTF.

The rearrangement joins TRBV9 to TRBJ1-2, with TRBD1 identical over 7 bases. V lost 0 bases and J lost 4; bases outside the gene matches: 6. Germline CDR1 and CDR2: SGDLS and YYNGEE. This CDR3 contains 15 residues. The CDR3 region has the DNA TGTGCCAGCAGCGTAGGTGAGGGGGCTGGCTATGGCTACACCTTC. Translation gives CASSVGEGAGYGYTF. Based on the CDR3 plus reference TRBV9 and TRBJ1-2, the full variable domain is DSGVTQTPKHLITATGQRVTLRCSPRSGDLSVYWYQQSLDQGLQFLIQYYNGEERAKGNILERFSAQQFPDLHSELNLSSLELGDSALYFCASSVGEGAGYGYTFGSGTRLTVV.

The rearrangement links TRBV27 to TRBJ1-1; D ambiguous. CDR1 MNHEY and CDR2 SMNVEV come from the germline V gene (reference sequence). Trimming took off 4 bases at V and 3 bases at J, with 9 bases between the two ends. CDR3 length equals 13 residues. The CDR3 DNA reads TGTGCCAGCAGTTGGAAGAGGGACACTGAAGCTTTCTTT. Protein: CASSWKRDTEAFF.

This rearrangement joins TRBV10-3 to TRBJ2-2, with D possibly being TRBD2 (6 bases). CDR1 and CDR2 from the germline V gene are ENHRY and SYGVKD. This CDR3 comprises 16 residues. Trimming took 4 bases from V and 4 from J, leaving 16 bases between them. CDR3 sequence: CAISGPGGSGTGELFF. CDR3 nucleotide sequence: TGTGCCATCAGTGGCCCCGGGGGTTCGGGCACCGGGGAGCTGTTTTTT.

The chain uses TRBV5-1 and TRBJ2-7; TRBD1 might be the D (6 bases). The CDR3 consists of 15 residues. Trimming left V 0 bases short and J 1 base short, with 11 bases between. The germline V gene encodes CDR1 SGHRS and CDR2 YFSETQ. CDR3 sequence reads: CASSLEAGVSYEQYF. CDR3 nucleotide sequence: TGCGCCAGCAGCTTGGAGGCAGGGGTTTCCTACGAGCAGTACTTC. The full variable domain, in which reference TRBV5-1 and TRBJ2-7 provide the parts outside the CDR3, is KAGVTQTPRYLIKTRGQQVTLSCSPISGHRSVSWYQQTPGQGLQFLFEYFSETQRNKGNFPGRFSGRQFSNSRSEMNVSTLELGDSALYLCASSLEAGVSYEQYFGPGTRLTVT.